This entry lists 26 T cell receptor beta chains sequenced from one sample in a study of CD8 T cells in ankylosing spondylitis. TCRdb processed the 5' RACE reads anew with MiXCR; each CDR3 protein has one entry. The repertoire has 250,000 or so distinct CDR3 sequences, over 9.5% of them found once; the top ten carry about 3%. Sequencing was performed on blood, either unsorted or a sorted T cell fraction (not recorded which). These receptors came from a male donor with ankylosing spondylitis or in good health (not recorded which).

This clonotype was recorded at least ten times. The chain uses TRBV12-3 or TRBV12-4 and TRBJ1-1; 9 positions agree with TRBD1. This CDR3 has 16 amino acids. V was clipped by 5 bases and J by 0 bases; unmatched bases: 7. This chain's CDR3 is CASSRDRVGVNTEAFF. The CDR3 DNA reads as TGTGCCAGCAGTAGGGACAGGGTAGGAGTGAACACTGAAGCTTTCTTT.

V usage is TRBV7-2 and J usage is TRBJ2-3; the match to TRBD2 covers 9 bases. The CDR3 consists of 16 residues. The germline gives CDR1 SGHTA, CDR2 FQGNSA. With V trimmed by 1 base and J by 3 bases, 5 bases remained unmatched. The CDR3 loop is CASSLVSGGGTDTQYF. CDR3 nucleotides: TGTGCCAGCAGCTTAGTTAGCGGGGGCGGGACAGATACGCAGTATTTT.

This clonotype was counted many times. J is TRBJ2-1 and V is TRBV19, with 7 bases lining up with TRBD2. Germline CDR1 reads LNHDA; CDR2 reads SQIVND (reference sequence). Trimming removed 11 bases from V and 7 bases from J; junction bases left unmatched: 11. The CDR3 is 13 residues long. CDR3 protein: CASIGGGKNEQFF. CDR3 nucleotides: TGTGCCTCAATTGGGGGGGGAAAGAATGAGCAGTTCTTC.

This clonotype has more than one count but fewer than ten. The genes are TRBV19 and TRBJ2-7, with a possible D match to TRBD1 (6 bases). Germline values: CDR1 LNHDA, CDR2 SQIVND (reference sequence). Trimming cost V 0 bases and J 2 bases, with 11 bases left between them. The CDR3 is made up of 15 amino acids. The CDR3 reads CASSIESGHTYEQYF. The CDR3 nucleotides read TGTGCCAGTAGTATAGAATCGGGACACACCTACGAGCAGTACTTC.

CDR3 sequence: CASSVDGTNEKLFF. The CDR3 bases are TGTGCCAGCAGCGTGGACGGGACTAATGAAAAACTGTTTTTT. The chain employs TRBV7-2 and TRBJ1-4; D uncertain. CDR3 length: 14 amino acids. The germline gives CDR1 SGHTA, CDR2 FQGNSA. The V gene lost 5 bases and the J gene lost 2 bases, with 9 bases spanning the gap.

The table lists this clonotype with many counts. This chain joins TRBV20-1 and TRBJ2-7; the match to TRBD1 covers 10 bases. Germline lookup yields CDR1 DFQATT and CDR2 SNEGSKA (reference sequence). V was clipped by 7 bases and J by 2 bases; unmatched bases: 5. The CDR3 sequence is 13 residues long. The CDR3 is CSVAGQGTYEQYF. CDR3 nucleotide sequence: TGCAGTGTAGCGGGACAGGGGACCTACGAGCAGTACTTC.

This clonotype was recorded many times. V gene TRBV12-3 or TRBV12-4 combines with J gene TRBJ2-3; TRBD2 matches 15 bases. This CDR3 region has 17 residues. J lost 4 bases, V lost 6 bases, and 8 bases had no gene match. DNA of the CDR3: TGTGCCAGCAGCCCCGGACTAGCGGGAGGGCCCCCAGATACGCAGTATTTT. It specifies CASSPGLAGGPPDTQYF.

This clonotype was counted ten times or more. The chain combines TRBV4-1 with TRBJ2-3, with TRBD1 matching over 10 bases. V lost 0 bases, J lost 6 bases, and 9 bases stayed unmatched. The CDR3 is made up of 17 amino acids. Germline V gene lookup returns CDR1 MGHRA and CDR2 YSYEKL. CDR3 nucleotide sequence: TGCGCCAGCAGCCAAGATTGGAGGACAGGGGGATTGGATACGCAGTATTTT. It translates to CASSQDWRTGGLDTQYF.

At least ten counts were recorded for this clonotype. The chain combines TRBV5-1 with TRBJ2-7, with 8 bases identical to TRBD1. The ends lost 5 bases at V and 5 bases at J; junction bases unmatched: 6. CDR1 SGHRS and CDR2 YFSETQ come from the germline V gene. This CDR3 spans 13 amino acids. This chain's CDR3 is CASSRTGSDEQYF. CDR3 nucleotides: TGCGCCAGCAGTCGGACAGGGAGCGACGAGCAGTACTTC.

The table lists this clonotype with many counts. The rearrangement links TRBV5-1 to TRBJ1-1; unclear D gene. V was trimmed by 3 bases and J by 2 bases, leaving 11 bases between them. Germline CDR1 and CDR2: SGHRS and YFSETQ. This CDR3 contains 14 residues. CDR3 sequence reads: CASSWGRRNTEAFF. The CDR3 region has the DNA TGCGCCAGCAGCTGGGGAAGGCGCAACACTGAAGCTTTCTTT.

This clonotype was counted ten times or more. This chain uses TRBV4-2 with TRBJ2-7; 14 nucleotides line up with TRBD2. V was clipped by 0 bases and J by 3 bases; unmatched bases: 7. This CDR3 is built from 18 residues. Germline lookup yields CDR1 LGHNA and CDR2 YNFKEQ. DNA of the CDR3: TGTGCCAGCAGCCAAGACAGGACTAGCGGGAGGTCCAACTACGAGCAGTACTTC. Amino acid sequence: CASSQDRTSGRSNYEQYF.

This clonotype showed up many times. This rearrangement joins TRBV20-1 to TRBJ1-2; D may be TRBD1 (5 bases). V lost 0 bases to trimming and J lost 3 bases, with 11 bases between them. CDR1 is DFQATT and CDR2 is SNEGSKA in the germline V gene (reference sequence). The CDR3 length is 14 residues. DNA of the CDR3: TGCAGTGCTAGAGATCACGGACACGACTATGGCTACACCTTC. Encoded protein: CSARDHGHDYGYTF.

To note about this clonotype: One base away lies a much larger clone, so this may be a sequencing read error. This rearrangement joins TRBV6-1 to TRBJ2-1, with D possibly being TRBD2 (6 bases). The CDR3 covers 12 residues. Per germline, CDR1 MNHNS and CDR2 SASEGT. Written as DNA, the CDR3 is TGTGTCGGTAGAGCCGGGGGCAATGAGCAGTTCTTC. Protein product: CVGRAGGNEQFF.

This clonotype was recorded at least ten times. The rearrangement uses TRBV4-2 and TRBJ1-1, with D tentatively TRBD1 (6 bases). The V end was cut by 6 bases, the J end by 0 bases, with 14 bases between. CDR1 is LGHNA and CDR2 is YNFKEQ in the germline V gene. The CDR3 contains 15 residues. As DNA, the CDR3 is TGTGCCAGCAGTCTTTCGGACAGCCTGAACACTGAAGCTTTCTTT. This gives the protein CASSLSDSLNTEAFF.

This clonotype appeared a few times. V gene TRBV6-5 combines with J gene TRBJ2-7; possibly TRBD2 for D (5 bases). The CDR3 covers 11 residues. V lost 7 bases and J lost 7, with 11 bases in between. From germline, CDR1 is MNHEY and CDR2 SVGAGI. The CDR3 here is CASIGAEEQYF. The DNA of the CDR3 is TGTGCCAGCATTGGAGCGGAAGAGCAGTACTTC.

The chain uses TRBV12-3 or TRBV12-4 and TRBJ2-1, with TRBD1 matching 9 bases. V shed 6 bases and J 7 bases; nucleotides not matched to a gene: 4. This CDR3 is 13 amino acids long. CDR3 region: CASRGTGRNEQFF. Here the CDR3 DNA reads TGTGCCAGCAGGGGGACAGGGAGAAATGAGCAGTTCTTC.

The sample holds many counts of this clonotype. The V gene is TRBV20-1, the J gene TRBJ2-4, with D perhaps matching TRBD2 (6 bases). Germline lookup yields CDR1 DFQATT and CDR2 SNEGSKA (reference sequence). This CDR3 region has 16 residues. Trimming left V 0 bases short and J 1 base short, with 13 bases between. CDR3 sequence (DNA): TGCAGTGCTAGAGATGGGCGGGATATTGCCAAAAACATTCAGTACTTC. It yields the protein CSARDGRDIAKNIQYF.

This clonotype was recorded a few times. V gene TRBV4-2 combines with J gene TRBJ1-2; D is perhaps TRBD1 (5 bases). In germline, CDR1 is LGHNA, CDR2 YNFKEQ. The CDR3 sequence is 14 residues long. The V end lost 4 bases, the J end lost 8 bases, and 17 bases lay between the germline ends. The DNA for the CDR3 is TGTGCCAGCAGCCCTGAGACAGCATCGTTAGGCTACACCTTC. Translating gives CASSPETASLGYTF.

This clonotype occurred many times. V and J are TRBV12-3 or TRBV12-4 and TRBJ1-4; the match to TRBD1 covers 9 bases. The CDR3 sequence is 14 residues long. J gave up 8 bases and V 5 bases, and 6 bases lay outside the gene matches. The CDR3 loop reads CASSTPGQGEKLFF. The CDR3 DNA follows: TGTGCCAGCAGTACTCCGGGACAGGGAGAAAAACTGTTTTTT.

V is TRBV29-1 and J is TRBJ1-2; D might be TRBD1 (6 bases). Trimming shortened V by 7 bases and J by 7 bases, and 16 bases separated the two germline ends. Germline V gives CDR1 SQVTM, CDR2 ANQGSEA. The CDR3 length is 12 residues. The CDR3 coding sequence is TGCAGCGGGGGGGTCGGGACATCTGGCTACACCTTC. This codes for CSGGVGTSGYTF.

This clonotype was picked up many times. CDR3 bases: TGCAGTGTCCCGACTAGCGGGAGTTTCACAGATACGCAGTATTTT. Translated: CSVPTSGSFTDTQYF. This chain connects TRBV20-1 to TRBJ2-3; 12 bases match TRBD2. Looked up from germline, CDR1 is DFQATT and CDR2 is SNEGSKA (reference sequence). V lost 7 bases and J lost 2; bases outside the gene matches: 7. The CDR3 runs to 15 residues.

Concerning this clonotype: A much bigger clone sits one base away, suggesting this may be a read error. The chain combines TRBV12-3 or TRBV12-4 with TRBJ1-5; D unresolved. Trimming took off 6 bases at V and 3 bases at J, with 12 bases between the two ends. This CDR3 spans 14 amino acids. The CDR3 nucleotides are TGTGCCAGCAGACCGGCGGAGCACAATCAGCCCCAGCATTTT. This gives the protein CASRPAEHNQPQHF.

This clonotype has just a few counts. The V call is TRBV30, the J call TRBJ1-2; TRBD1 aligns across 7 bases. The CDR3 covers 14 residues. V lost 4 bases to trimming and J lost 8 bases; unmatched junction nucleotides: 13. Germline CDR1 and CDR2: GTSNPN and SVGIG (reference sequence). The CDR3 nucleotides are TGTGCCTGGACGACCCGAAGGGGGCGCAGGGGCTACACCTTC. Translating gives CAWTTRRGRRGYTF.

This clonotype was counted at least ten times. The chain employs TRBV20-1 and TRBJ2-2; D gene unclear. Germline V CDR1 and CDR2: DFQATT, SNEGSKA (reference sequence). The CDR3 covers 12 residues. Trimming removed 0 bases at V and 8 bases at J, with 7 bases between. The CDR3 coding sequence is TGCAGTGCTAGAGATCGGGTTGGGGAGCTGTTTTTT. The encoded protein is CSARDRVGELFF.

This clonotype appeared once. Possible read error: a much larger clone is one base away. The CDR3 nucleotides are TGCAGTGCTAGAGTACAGGGCGGCTCCTATAATTCACCCCTCCACTTT. Translating it yields CSARVQGGSYNSPLHF. The rearrangement uses TRBV20-1 and TRBJ1-6, with D perhaps matching TRBD1 (6 bases). The CDR3 has 16 residues. V lost 1 base, J lost 0 bases, and 10 bases lay in between. CDR1 is DFQATT, CDR2 SNEGSKA, per germline (reference sequence).

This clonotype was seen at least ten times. CDR3 amino acids: CASSLVHGSGLSYEQYF. CDR3 nucleotide sequence: TGTGCCAGCAGTTTAGTTCATGGGTCAGGGCTTTCCTACGAGCAGTACTTC. The V call is TRBV12-3 or TRBV12-4, the J call TRBJ2-7; weak D call: TRBD1 (5 bases). The CDR3 has 17 residues. Trimming cost V 1 base and J 1 base, with 17 bases left between them.